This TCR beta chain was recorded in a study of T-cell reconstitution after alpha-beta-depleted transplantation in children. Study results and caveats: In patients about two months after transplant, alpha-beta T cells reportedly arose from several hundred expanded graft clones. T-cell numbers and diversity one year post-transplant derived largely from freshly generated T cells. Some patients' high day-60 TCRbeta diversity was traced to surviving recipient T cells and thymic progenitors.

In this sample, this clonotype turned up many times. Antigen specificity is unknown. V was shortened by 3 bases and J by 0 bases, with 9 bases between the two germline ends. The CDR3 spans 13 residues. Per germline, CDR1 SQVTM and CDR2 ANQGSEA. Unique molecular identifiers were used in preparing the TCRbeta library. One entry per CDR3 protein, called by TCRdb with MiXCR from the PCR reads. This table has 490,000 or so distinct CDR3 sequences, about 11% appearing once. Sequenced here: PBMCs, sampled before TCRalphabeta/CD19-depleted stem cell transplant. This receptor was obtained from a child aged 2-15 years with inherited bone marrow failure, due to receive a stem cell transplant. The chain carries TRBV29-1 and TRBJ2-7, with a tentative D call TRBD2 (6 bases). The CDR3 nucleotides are TGCAGCGTTGAGGCGGGGTTCTCCTACGAGCAGTACTTC. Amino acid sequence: CSVEAGFSYEQYF.